This T cell receptor (beta chain) was sequenced in a study of CD8+CD57+ T cells in acquired aplastic anemia. Study as a whole: On average, sorted CD4+ and CD8+ cells gave around 3.3 ug of DNA. Healthy donor CD4+ cell samples had a mean of roughly 9.8 million reads.

TCR beta VDJ and CDR3 were profiled, and genomic DNA was the template. TCRdb reprocessed the reads via MiXCR and lists one record per CDR3 protein. The sample holds some 180,000 distinct CDR3 sequences; around half are singletons and the top ten take around 2.9%. The receptor was derived from a human donor in good health. Sequencing used sorted CD4+, CD8+, or CD8+CD57+ T cells (not recorded which) from PBMCs.

CDR3 in DNA: TGTGCCAGCCAGGGGGCAGTTGAAGCTTTCTTT. Translation: CASQGAVEAFF. The V call is TRBV7-9, the J call TRBJ1-1, with 8 positions matching TRBD1. CDR1 SEHNR and CDR2 FQNEAQ come from the germline V gene (reference sequence). This CDR3 contains 11 residues. V shed 8 bases and J 7 bases; nucleotides not matched to a gene: 3.